This T cell receptor (beta chain) was captured by sequencing in a study of tumor and adjacent non-tumor tissue in lung cancer. Findings of the study overall: Compared with tumor, normal lung showed significantly lower TCR diversity. Tumor TCR diversity, when higher, was linked to shorter survival.

Germline values: CDR1 DFQATT, CDR2 SNEGSKA (reference sequence). V was trimmed by 3 bases and J by 9 bases, leaving 14 bases between them. The CDR3 has 12 residues. No cell sorting was done before RNA was extracted from the tissue. Notes on this clonotype: Its cognate antigen is unknown. A read error may be the cause here, since a much bigger clone is one base away.

TCRbeta libraries were built with three rounds of nested PCR, modified from ARM-PCR. TCRdb reanalysed the multiplex PCR reads using MiXCR and keeps one entry per CDR3 protein. In the table there are under 150,000 distinct CDR3 sequences, roughly 70% of which are singletons. The chain links TRBV20-1 to TRBJ1-1; D might be TRBD1 (6 bases). The sequence was obtained from a man in his 60s with small cell lung cancer. Sequenced sample: lung tumor tissue. Here the CDR3 DNA reads TGCAGTGCTAGTTACCGGGACATCCAAGCTTTCTTT. Translated, it gives CSASYRDIQAFF.